This entry is about one TCR beta chain. Its antigen is unknown. These data are taken from a study of CXCR3-negative and CXCR3-positive naive CD8 T cells. UMI labels and 5' RACE were used to prepare the TRB cDNA libraries. TCRdb re-analyzed the 5' RACE reads; it lists each CDR3 protein once, without DNA. The listing contains about 90,000 distinct CDR3 sequences. The CDR3 runs 14 residues. Germline values: CDR1 MNHNS, CDR2 SASEGT. The study's findings and limits: More hydrophobic TRB CDR3s were found in CXCR3-positive naive cells than in CXCR3-negative naive cells.

The rearrangement links TRBV6-1 to TRBJ1-6; the D call from TCRdb, TRBD1, cannot be confirmed without DNA. Sequencing input: naive CXCR3+ CD8+ T cells from blood. Noted subset: CD45RO-CCR7+CD27+CD95- naive CD8+ T cells expressing CXCR3 (TNR3+). The sequence came from a human donor in good health. Some clones in this sample may be carry-over from other donors' samples. CDR3 amino acids: CASSYRDVNSPLHF.